The TCR beta chain described here comes from a study of T cell responses to AZD1222 COVID-19 vaccine. Study information: Pooling of second doses given at about 4 or about 12 weeks was done.

The CDR3 has 13 amino acids. Germline CDR1 SGHAT, CDR2 FQNNGV. Deletions cut 1 base from V and 5 bases from J, with 9 bases between. Here immunoSEQ multiplex PCR was the method, and the copy in TCRdb shows in-frame clones only, minus some. The data hold over 45,000 clones, with around 90% observed a single time. On this clone: Its cognate antigen is unknown.

The study's findings and limits: Mostly white British, mostly female donors; authors suggested clonal diversity may be underestimated.

V usage is TRBV11-2 and J usage is TRBJ2-7; D remains ambiguous. Sample: peripheral blood, taken on day 0 of AZD1222 vaccination. This clonotype originated in an adult in good health. The CDR3 sequence is CASSLVQLHEQYF. The DNA of the CDR3 is TGTGCCAGCAGCTTAGTCCAGTTACACGAGCAGTACTTC.